The clone carrying this TCR beta chain was seen once. The data belong to a study of shared clonotypes between healthy human individuals. Clones were sequenced by immunoSEQ multiplex PCR, and TCRdb holds only the in-frame ones, with some missing. The sample lists about 1.1 million clones; about 80% were seen once. CDR1 is SQVTM and CDR2 is ANQGSEA in the germline V gene. V was pared by 6 bases and J by 1 base, with 13 bases between. This CDR3 comprises 13 residues. The clonotype was recovered from a man aged 18 to 30 in good health. Some clones in this sample may be carry-over from other donors' samples. The chain joins TRBV29-1 to TRBJ2-7; D is perhaps TRBD1 (6 bases). Material for sequencing was memory CD4+ T cells from PBMCs. The subset: CD45RA-negative fraction. The DNA of the CDR3 is TGCAGCGTCACCGGGACATCTTCCTACGAGCAGTACTTC. Translation gives CSVTGTSSYEQYF.